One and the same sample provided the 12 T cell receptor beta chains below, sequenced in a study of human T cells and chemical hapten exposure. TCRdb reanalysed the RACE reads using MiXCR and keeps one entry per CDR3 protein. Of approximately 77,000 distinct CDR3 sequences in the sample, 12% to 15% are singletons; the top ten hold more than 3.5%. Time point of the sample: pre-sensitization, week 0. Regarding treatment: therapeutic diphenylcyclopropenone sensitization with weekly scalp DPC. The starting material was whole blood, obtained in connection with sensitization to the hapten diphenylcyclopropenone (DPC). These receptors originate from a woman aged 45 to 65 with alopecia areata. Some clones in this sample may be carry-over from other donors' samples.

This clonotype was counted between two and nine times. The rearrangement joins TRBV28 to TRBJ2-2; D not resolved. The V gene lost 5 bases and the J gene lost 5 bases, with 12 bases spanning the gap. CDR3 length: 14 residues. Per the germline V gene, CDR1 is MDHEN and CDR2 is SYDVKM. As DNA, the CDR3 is TGTGCCAGCAGTCGGACCTCTAATACCGGGGAGCTGTTTTTT. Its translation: CASSRTSNTGELFF.

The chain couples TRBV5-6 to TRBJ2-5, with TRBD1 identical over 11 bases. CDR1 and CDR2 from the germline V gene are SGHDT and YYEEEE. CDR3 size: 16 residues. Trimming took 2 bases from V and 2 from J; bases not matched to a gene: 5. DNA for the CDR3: TGTGCCAGCAGCTTTGGACAGGGGGCCTTTCAAGAGACCCAGTACTTC. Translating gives CASSFGQGAFQETQYF.

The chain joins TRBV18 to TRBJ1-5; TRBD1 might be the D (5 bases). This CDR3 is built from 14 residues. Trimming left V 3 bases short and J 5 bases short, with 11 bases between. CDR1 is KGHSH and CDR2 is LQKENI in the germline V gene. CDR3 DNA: TGTGCCAGCTCACCCCTCGGAGGGGATCAGCCCCAGCATTTT. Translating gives CASSPLGGDQPQHF.

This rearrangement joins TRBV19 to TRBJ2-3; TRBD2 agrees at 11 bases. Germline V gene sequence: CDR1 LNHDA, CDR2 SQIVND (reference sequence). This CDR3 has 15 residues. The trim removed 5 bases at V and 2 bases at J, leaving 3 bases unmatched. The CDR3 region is CASSRLAGTTDTQYF. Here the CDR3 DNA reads TGTGCCAGTAGTCGACTAGCGGGGACCACAGATACGCAGTATTTT.

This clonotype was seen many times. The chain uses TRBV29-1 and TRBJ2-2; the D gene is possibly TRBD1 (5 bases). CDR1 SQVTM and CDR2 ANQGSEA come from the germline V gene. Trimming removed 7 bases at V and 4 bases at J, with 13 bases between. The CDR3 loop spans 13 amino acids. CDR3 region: CSGQGVSTGELFF. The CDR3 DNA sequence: TGCAGCGGTCAGGGCGTAAGCACCGGGGAGCTGTTTTTT.

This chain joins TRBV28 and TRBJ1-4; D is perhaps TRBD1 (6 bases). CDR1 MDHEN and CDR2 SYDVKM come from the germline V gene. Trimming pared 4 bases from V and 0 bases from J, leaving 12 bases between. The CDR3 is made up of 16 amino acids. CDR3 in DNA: TGTGCCAGCAGTTCCCGACAGGTTGCAACTAATGAAAAACTGTTTTTT. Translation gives CASSSRQVATNEKLFF.

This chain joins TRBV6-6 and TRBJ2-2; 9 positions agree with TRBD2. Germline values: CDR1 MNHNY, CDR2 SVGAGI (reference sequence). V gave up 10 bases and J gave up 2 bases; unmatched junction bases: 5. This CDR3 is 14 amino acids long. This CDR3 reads CATAGLANTGELFF. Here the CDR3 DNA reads TGTGCCACCGCGGGACTAGCAAACACCGGGGAGCTGTTTTTT.

This chain's CDR3 is CAWSVLGAGTEQYF. The CDR3 nucleotides read TGTGCCTGGAGTGTATTAGGAGCGGGGACCGAGCAGTACTTC. This chain joins TRBV30 and TRBJ2-7, with 7 positions matching TRBD2. The V gene end was trimmed by 0 bases and the J gene end by 6 bases; junction bases not matched to a gene: 8. Germline V gene sequence: CDR1 GTSNPN, CDR2 SVGIG (reference sequence). CDR3 length equals 14 residues.

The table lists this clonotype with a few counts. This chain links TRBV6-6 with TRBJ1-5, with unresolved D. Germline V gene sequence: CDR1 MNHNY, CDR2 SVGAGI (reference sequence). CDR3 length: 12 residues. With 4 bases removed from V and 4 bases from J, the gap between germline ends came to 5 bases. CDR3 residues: CASSSQNQPQHF. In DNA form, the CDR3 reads TGTGCCAGCAGTTCACAAAATCAGCCCCAGCATTTT.

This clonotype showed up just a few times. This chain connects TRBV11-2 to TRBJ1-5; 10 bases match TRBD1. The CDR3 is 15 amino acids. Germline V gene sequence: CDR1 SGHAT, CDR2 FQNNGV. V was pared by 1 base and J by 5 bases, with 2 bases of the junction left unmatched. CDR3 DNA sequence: TGTGCCAGCAGCTTAGCCGGGACAGGGGATCAGCCCCAGCATTTT. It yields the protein CASSLAGTGDQPQHF.

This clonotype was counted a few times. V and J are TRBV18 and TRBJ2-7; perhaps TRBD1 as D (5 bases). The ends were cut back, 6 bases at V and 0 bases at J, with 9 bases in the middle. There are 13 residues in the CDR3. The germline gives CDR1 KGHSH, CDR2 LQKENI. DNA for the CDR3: TGTGCCAGCTCCCAGGACACCTCCTACGAGCAGTACTTC. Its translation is CASSQDTSYEQYF.

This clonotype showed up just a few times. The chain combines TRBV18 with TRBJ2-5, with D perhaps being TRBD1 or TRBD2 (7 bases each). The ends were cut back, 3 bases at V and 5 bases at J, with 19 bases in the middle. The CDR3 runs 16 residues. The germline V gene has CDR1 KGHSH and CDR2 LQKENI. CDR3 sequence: CASSPLSGIGGETQYF. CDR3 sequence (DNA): TGTGCCAGCTCACCCCTCAGCGGGATAGGGGGCGAGACCCAGTACTTC.